This T cell receptor beta chain is from a study of monozygotic twins with inflammatory bowel disease. General study findings and limits: With others, IBD patients shared fewer clonotypes than healthy twins did, especially with disease activity.

Following a re-call of the 5' RACE reads, TCRdb has one entry per CDR3 protein and lacks DNA. This sample's table reports approximately 380,000 distinct CDR3 sequences. For this clonotype: Its antigen is as yet unknown.

The sequence was obtained from a human donor with ulcerative colitis or Crohn's disease, or a healthy co-twin of an affected twin (not recorded which). Sequencing was performed on blood.

CDR3 loop: CATSDGAQETQYF. The chain combines TRBV24-1 with TRBJ2-5; TCRdb proposes TRBD1, but this gene call is untestable without DNA. The CDR3 sequence is 13 residues long. Germline V CDR1 and CDR2: KGHDR, SFDVKD.